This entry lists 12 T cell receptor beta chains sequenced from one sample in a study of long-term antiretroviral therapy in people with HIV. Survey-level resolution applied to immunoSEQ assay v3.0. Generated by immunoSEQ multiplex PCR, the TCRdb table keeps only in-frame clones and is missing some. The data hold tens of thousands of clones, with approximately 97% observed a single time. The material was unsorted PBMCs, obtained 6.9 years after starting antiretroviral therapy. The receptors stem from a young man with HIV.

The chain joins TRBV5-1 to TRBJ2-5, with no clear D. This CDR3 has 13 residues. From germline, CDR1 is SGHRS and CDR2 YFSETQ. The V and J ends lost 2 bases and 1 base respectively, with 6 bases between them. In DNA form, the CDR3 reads TGCGCCAGCAGCTTTAGCCTCCAAGAGACCCAGTACTTC. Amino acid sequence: CASSFSLQETQYF.

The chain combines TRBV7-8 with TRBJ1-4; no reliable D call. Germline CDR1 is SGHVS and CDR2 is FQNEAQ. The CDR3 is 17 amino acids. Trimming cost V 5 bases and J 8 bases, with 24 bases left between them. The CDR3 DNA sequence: TGTGCCAGCAGCCGGGGAGGTAAGTTTTGGGCAGGAGAAAAACTGTTTTTT. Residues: CASSRGGKFWAGEKLFF.

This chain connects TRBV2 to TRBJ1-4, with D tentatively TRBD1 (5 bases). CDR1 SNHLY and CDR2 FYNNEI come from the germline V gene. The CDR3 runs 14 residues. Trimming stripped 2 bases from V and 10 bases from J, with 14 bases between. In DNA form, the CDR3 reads TGTGCCAGCAGTGAACAGGGCCCTTCCGGAAAACTGTTTTTT. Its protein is CASSEQGPSGKLFF.

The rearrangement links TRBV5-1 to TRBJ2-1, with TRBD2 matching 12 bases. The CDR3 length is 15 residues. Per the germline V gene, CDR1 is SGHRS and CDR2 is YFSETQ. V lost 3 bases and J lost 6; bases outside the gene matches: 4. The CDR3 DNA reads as TGCGCCAGCAGCTATCTAGCGGGGGGGGGCAATGAGCAGTTCTTC. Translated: CASSYLAGGGNEQFF.

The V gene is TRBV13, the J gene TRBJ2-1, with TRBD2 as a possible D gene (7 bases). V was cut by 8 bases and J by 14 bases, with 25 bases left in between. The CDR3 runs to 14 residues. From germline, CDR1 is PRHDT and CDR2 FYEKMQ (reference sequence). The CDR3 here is CASRRNDGGPVEFF. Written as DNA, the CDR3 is TGTGCCAGCCGCAGGAATGACGGGGGGCCCGTGGAGTTCTTC. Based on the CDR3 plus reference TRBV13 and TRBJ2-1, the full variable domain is AAGVIQSPRHLIKEKRETATLKCYPIPRHDTVYWYQQGPGQDPQFLISFYEKMQSDKGSIPDRFSAQQFSDYHSELNMSSLELGDSALYFCASRRNDGGPVEFFGPGTRLTVL.

The CDR3 here is CASTRAPEYEQFF. In DNA form, the CDR3 reads TGTGCCAGCACGAGAGCCCCGGAGTATGAGCAGTTCTTC. The chain employs TRBV6-1 and TRBJ2-1; D unclear. This CDR3 is built from 13 residues. Germline V gene data show CDR1 as MNHNS and CDR2 as SASEGT. Trimming shortened V by 7 bases and J by 8 bases, and 15 bases separated the two germline ends.

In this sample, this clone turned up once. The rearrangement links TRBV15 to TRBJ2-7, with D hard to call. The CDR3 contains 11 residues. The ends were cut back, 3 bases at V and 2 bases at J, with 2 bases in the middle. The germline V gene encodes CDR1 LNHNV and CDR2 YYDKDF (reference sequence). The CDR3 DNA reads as TGTGCCACCAGCAGGGCCTACGAGCAGTACTTC. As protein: CATSRAYEQYF.

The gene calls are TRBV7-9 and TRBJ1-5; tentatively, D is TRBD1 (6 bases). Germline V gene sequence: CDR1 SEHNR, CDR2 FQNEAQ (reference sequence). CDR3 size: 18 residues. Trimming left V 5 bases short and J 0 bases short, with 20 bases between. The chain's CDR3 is CASSPAGGGSHSNQPQHF. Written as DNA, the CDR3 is TGTGCCAGCAGCCCAGCGGGTGGGGGCAGCCATAGCAATCAGCCCCAGCATTTT.

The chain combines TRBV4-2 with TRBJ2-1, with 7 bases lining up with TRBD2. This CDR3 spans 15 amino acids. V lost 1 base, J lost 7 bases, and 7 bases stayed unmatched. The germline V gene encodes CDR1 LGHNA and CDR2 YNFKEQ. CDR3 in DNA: TGTGCCAGCAGCCAAGGGGGGAGCGGGAAGAATGAGCAGTTCTTC. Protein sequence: CASSQGGSGKNEQFF.

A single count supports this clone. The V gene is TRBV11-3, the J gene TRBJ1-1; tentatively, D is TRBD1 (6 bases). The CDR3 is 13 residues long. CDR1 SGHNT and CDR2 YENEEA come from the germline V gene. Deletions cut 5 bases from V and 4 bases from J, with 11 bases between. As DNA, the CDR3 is TGTGCCAGCAGCCCCCCAGGGGTCACTGAAGCTTTCTTT. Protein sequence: CASSPPGVTEAFF.

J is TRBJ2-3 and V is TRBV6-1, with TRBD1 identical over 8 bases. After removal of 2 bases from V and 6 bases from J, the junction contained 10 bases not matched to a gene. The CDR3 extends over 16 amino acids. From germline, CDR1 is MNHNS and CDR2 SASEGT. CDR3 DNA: TGTGCCAGCAGTGAACTCGGGGCAGGGACAGGCGATACGCAGTATTTT. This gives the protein CASSELGAGTGDTQYF.

The CDR3 is CAWSPQAGETQYF. The CDR3 DNA sequence: TGTGCCTGGAGCCCCCAAGCAGGGGAGACCCAGTACTTC. This chain uses TRBV30 with TRBJ2-5, with D perhaps TRBD1 (5 bases). This CDR3 contains 13 residues. Germline lookup yields CDR1 GTSNPN and CDR2 SVGIG (reference sequence). The V gene lost 3 bases and the J gene lost 5 bases, with 13 bases spanning the gap.